One and the same sample provided the 10 T cell receptor beta chains below, sequenced in a study of OX40 agonist ivuxolimab in advanced cancers. Sequencing used immunoSEQ multiplex PCR; TCRdb keeps in-frame clones, though not all of them. The sample contains about 62,000 clones, 88% of which appear only once. Sequences were derived from CD4+ or CD8+ T cells sorted from blood, sampled in a trial of the OX40 agonist ivuxolimab. These receptors were taken from an adult with an advanced solid tumor such as melanoma, head and neck, liver or kidney cancer.

The chain joins TRBV10-3 to TRBJ1-2; TRBD1 matches 9 bases. The trim removed 4 bases at V and 0 bases at J, leaving 6 bases unmatched. The CDR3 loop spans 16 amino acids. CDR1 is ENHRY, CDR2 SYGVKD, per germline. CDR3 sequence: CAISGITGGSNYGYTF. DNA of the CDR3: TGTGCCATCAGTGGAATAACAGGGGGCTCTAACTATGGCTACACCTTC.

The chain employs TRBV19 and TRBJ2-5; perhaps TRBD1 as D (7 bases). From germline, CDR1 is LNHDA and CDR2 SQIVND (reference sequence). The CDR3 is made up of 13 amino acids. V gave up 6 bases and J gave up 4 bases, with 12 bases separating them. CDR3 amino acids: CASRQGGRETQYF. DNA for the CDR3: TGTGCCAGTAGGCAGGGGGGACGAGAGACCCAGTACTTC.

This rearrangement joins TRBV10-2 to TRBJ1-6; D might be TRBD1 (6 bases). V dropped 3 bases and J dropped 9 bases, with 15 bases sitting between them. This CDR3 is built from 15 residues. Germline V CDR1 and CDR2: WSHSY, SAAADI. CDR3 sequence: CASSDNGGRGSPLHF. CDR3 nucleotide sequence: TGCGCCAGCAGTGATAATGGGGGCCGGGGTTCACCCCTCCACTTT.

The rearrangement links TRBV5-8 to TRBJ2-1; D possibly corresponds to TRBD2 (7 bases). CDR1 and CDR2 from the germline V gene are SGHTS and YDEGEE. This CDR3 has 17 residues. The V gene lost 5 bases and the J gene lost 7 bases, with 25 bases spanning the gap. The CDR3 sequence: CASSLYLTGGPSNEQFF. CDR3 DNA: TGTGCCAGCAGTTTATATCTTACGGGGGGCCCCTCGAATGAGCAGTTCTTC.

In its sample, this clone was seen once. The chain employs TRBV4-3 and TRBJ2-2; TRBD2 might be the D (6 bases). Trimming removed 0 bases from V and 7 bases from J, with 18 bases in between. CDR1 is LGHNA and CDR2 is YSLEER in the germline V gene. CDR3 length: 17 residues. In nucleotides, the CDR3 is TGCGCCAGCAGCCAAGAGGCCGGCCGGGCTAGCGTCGGGGAGCTGTTTTTT. This codes for CASSQEAGRASVGELFF.

This clone came up once. This rearrangement joins TRBV5-1 to TRBJ1-1; tentatively, D is TRBD1 (5 bases). This CDR3 spans 13 amino acids. Germline-derived CDR1 and CDR2 are SGHRS and YFSETQ. Trimming cost V 6 bases and J 3 bases, with 12 bases left between them. The CDR3 nucleotides are TGCGCCAGCAATCTCGGGGCGGACACTGAAGCTTTCTTT. Amino acid sequence: CASNLGADTEAFF.

The rearrangement uses TRBV30 and TRBJ1-1, with D maybe TRBD1 (6 bases). Germline CDR1 reads GTSNPN; CDR2 reads SVGIG (reference sequence). The V gene lost 2 bases and the J gene lost 4 bases, with 8 bases spanning the gap. The CDR3 is 12 residues long. In DNA form, the CDR3 reads TGTGCCTGGAGTCCAGGGGCCACTGAAGCTTTCTTT. Translating it yields CAWSPGATEAFF.

This chain links TRBV5-5 with TRBJ1-5, with a possible D match to TRBD1 (5 bases). Germline V gene data show CDR1 as SGHKS and CDR2 as YYEKEE (reference sequence). CDR3 length: 15 residues. The V gene lost 5 bases and the J gene lost 0 bases, with 12 bases spanning the gap. The DNA for the CDR3 is TGTGCCAGCAGTATAGACAGCTATAGCAATCAGCCCCAGCATTTT. Protein product: CASSIDSYSNQPQHF.

This clone was observed once. The chain combines TRBV7-2 with TRBJ1-6; no reliable D call. This CDR3 region has 16 residues. CDR1 is SGHTA, CDR2 FQGNSA, per germline. Trimming took off 5 bases at V and 6 bases at J, with 17 bases between the two ends. The CDR3 spells CASSRLGPALNSPLHF. In DNA, the CDR3 is TGTGCCAGCAGCCGACTTGGGCCCGCGCTTAATTCACCCCTCCACTTT.

This clone was detected a few times. The chain recombines TRBV2 with TRBJ2-3, with 7 bases lining up with TRBD2. Germline trimming cut 7 bases from V and 3 bases from J; bases unmatched to any gene: 4. Per germline, CDR1 SNHLY and CDR2 FYNNEI. The CDR3 has 13 amino acids. The CDR3 coding sequence is TGTGCCAGCATGCGGGGGAGGACAGATACGCAGTATTTT. Translation: CASMRGRTDTQYF.